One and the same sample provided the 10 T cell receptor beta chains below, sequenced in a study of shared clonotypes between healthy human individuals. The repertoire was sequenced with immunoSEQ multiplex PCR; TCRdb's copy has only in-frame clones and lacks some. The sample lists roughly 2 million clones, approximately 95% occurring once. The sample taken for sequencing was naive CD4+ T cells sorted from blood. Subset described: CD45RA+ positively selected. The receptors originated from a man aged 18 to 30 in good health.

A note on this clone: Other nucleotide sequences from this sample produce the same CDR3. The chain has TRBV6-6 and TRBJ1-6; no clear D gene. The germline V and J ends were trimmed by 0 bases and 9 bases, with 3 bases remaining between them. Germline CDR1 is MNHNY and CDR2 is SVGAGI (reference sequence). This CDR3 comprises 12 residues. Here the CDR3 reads CASSYSISPLHF. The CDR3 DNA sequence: TGTGCCAGCAGTTACTCGATTTCACCCCTCCACTTT.

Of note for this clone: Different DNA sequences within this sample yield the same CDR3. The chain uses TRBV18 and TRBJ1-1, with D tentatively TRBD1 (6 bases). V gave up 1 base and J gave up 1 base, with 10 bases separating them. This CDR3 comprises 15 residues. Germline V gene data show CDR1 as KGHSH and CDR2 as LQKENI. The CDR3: CASSPLQGPNTEAFF. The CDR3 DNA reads TGTGCCAGCTCACCACTACAGGGACCGAACACTGAAGCTTTCTTT.

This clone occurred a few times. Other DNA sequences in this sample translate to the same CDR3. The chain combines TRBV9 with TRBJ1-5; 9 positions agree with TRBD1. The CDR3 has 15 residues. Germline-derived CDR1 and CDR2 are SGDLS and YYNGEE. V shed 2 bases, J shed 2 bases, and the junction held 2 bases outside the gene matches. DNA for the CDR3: TGTGCCAGCAGCGTGGGACAGGGCGGCAATCAGCCCCAGCATTTT. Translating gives CASSVGQGGNQPQHF. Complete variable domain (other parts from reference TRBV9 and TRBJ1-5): DSGVTQTPKHLITATGQRVTLRCSPRSGDLSVYWYQQSLDQGLQFLIQYYNGEERAKGNILERFSAQQFPDLHSELNLSSLELGDSALYFCASSVGQGGNQPQHFGDGTRLSIL.

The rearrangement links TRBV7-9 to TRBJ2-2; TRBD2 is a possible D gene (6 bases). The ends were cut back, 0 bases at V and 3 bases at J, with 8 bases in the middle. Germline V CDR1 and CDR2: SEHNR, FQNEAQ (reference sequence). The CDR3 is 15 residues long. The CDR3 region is CASSLAGGDTGELFF. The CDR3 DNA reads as TGTGCCAGCAGCTTAGCGGGCGGGGACACCGGGGAGCTGTTTTTT.

The CDR3 loop is CASSLDNSSGEQYF. The CDR3 DNA sequence: TGCGCCAGCAGCTTGGACAACTCCTCGGGCGAGCAGTACTTC. The rearrangement uses TRBV5-1 and TRBJ2-7; D remains unclear. Per germline, CDR1 SGHRS and CDR2 YFSETQ. CDR3 length: 14 residues. V lost 0 bases and J lost 6, with 13 bases in between. Together with reference TRBV5-1 and TRBJ2-7, the CDR3 gives the full variable domain: KAGVTQTPRYLIKTRGQQVTLSCSPISGHRSVSWYQQTPGQGLQFLFEYFSETQRNKGNFPGRFSGRQFSNSRSEMNVSTLELGDSALYLCASSLDNSSGEQYFGPGTRLTVT.

CDR3 DNA: TGCGCCAGCAGGGGCATCCTAGCGGGAGGGGTGAGTGAGCAGTTCTTC. As protein: CASRGILAGGVSEQFF. The genes are TRBV5-1 and TRBJ2-1, with 12 bases identical to TRBD2. From germline, CDR1 is SGHRS and CDR2 YFSETQ. This CDR3 is 16 amino acids long. J lost 9 bases, V lost 5 bases, and 12 bases had no gene match. The full variable domain, with the rest looked up from reference TRBV5-1 and TRBJ2-1, is KAGVTQTPRYLIKTRGQQVTLSCSPISGHRSVSWYQQTPGQGLQFLFEYFSETQRNKGNFPGRFSGRQFSNSRSEMNVSTLELGDSALYLCASRGILAGGVSEQFFGPGTRLTVL.

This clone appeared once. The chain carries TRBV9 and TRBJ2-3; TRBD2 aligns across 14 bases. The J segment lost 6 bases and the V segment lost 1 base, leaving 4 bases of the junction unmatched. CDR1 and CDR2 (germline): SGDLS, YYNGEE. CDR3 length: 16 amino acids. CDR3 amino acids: CASSVLRTSGRDTQYF. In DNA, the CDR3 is TGTGCCAGCAGCGTACTCCGGACTAGCGGGAGGGATACGCAGTATTTT.

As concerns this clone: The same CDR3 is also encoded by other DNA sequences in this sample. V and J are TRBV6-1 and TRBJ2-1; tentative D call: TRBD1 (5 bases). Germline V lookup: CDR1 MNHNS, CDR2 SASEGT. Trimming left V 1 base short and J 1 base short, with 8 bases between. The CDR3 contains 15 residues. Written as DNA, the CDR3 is TGTGCCAGCAGTGAAGGAACAGGATCCTACAATGAGCAGTTCTTC. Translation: CASSEGTGSYNEQFF.

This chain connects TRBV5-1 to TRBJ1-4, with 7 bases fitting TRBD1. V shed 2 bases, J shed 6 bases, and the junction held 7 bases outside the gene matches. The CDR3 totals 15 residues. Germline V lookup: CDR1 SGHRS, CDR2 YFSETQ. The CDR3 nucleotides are TGCGCCAGCAGCTTAACCGGGACAGTGGATGAAAAACTGTTTTTT. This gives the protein CASSLTGTVDEKLFF. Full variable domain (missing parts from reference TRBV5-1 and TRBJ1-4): KAGVTQTPRYLIKTRGQQVTLSCSPISGHRSVSWYQQTPGQGLQFLFEYFSETQRNKGNFPGRFSGRQFSNSRSEMNVSTLELGDSALYLCASSLTGTVDEKLFFGSGTQLSVL.

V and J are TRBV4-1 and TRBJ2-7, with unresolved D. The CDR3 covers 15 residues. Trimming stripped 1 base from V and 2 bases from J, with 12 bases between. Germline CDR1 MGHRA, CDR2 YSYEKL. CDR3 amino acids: CASSQAIMAPYEQYF. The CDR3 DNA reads TGCGCCAGCAGCCAAGCTATAATGGCGCCCTACGAGCAGTACTTC.